Listed below are T cell receptor beta chains from one sample, sequenced in a study of T cell responses to AZD1222 COVID-19 vaccine. Produced via immunoSEQ multiplex PCR; TCRdb's table is partial and in-frame only. The sample contains about 120,000 clones, 70% to 90% of which appear only once. This specimen was peripheral blood, taken on day 0 of MenACWY control vaccination. These receptors all stem from an adult in good health. CDR3s include the opening cysteine and the closing phenylalanine or tryptophan. D genes are given only for firm matches.

V	D	length	J	DNA	CDR3
TRBV5-1	NA	18	TRBJ2-7	TGCGCCAGCAGCTTGGCCGGGAGGGACAGCTCCTTCGCATACGAGCAGTACTTC	CASSLAGRDSSFAYEQYF
TRBV6-1	NA	14	TRBJ2-3	TGTGCCAGCAGTGAAGCATTCCGGGGGCTGGGGCAGTATTTT	CASSEAFRGLGQYF
TRBV19	TRBD1	15	TRBJ1-5	TGTGCCAGTAGTATTAAAGACAGGGGAATCCAGCCCCAGCATTTT	CASSIKDRGIQPQHF
TRBV7-5	NA	15	TRBJ2-1	TGTGCCAGAAGGGAGCCGGGACAGGGAGACAATGAGCAGTTCTTC	CARREPGQGDNEQFF
TRBV6-5	NA	12	TRBJ2-7	TGTGCCAGCAGGGTCGGGCCTTACGAGCAGTACTTC	CASRVGPYEQYF
TRBV19	NA	15	TRBJ1-5	TGTGCCAGTAGTACAGGGAGAGGCGGCAATCAGCCCCAGCATTTT	CASSTGRGGNQPQHF
TRBV9	NA	16	TRBJ2-3	TGTGCCAGCAGCGTAGGATGGGAGCTGGGAACAGATACGCAGTATTTT	CASSVGWELGTDTQYF
TRBV6-5	NA	14	TRBJ2-7	TGTGCCAGCATTAGGCCCGGGACTTCCTACGAGCAGTACTTC	CASIRPGTSYEQYF
TRBV3-1/TRBV3-2	NA	13	TRBJ1-4	TGTGCCAGCAGCCTCAATGAGGGCGAAAAACTGTTTTTT	CASSLNEGEKLFF
TRBV18	TRBD1	16	TRBJ2-5	TGTGCCAGCTCATCCACCGGGACAGGTCGCTTGGAGACCCAGTACTTC	CASSSTGTGRLETQYF